Listed below are T cell receptor beta chains from one sample, sequenced in a study of identical twins. TCRdb itself ran the 5' RACE reads through MiXCR, one entry per CDR3 protein. The data show approximately 590,000 distinct CDR3 sequences, approximately 9.6% seen once. These data are also associated with another study on yellow fever vaccine responses in identical twins.

The sample taken for sequencing was PBMCs. These receptors were taken from a woman in her late teens or twenties in good health. The CDR3 runs from the conserved cysteine through the conserved F or W. The size entry is marked missing in some rows and otherwise reads once, few, many or a size class.

few	15	TRBJ2-7	TRBV7-9	CASSLGRGLSDEQYF
many	18	TRBJ2-3	TRBV15	CATSRDLHGLAGGKTQYF
NA	14	TRBJ2-2	TRBV4-2	CASSQSRGTGELFF
few	15	TRBJ2-5	TRBV7-9	CASSLPLTAQETQYF
NA	14	TRBJ2-7	TRBV19	CASSIQGGTYEQYF
NA	13	TRBJ2-1	TRBV29-1	CSVAGVGAGGQFF
NA	15	TRBJ2-1	TRBV10-3	CAIGDRDRSGNEQFF
few	17	TRBJ2-5	TRBV20-1	CSASPTDGRVVQETQYF
few	17	TRBJ2-3	TRBV10-2	CASSVRTSGGARDTQYF
many	15	TRBJ2-7	TRBV6-2/TRBV6-3	CASSYLAGSSYEQYF
many	15	TRBJ2-4	TRBV4-3	CASSQGAGAKNIQYF
few	13	TRBJ2-3	TRBV29-1	CSAGHINTDTQYF
NA	11	TRBJ2-7	TRBV10-3	CAISDRGGQYF
many	15	TRBJ2-7	TRBV4-3	CASSQDSGQSYEQYF
NA	11	TRBJ2-7	TRBV10-2	CASSEPEGQYF
many	17	TRBJ1-4	TRBV3-1	CASSHPILGRNNEKLFF
NA	15	TRBJ2-7	TRBV5-6	CASSRTGGASYEQYF
few	14	TRBJ2-3	TRBV4-3	CASSQDGAKDTQYF
many	16	TRBJ1-2	TRBV6-1	CASTSWGTGVLGGYTF
NA	15	TRBJ2-1	TRBV11-2	CASSVTGYSYNEQFF
many	13	TRBJ2-2	TRBV10-3	CAASVVDVGELFF
few	15	TRBJ2-2	TRBV5-1	CASYTSGRAPGELFF
NA	11	TRBJ2-7	TRBV10-1	CASNIREQQYF
NA	16	TRBJ2-5	TRBV24-1	CATSDRIAGGGETQYF
few	12	TRBJ2-1	TRBV4-1	CASSQGLAEQFF
many	13	TRBJ1-4	TRBV27	CASSFQGREKLFF
NA	13	TRBJ2-7	TRBV6-2/TRBV6-3	CASSGDGQAKQYF
NA	15	TRBJ2-3	TRBV20-1	CSADDWTAMRDTQYF
many	14	TRBJ2-3	TRBV12-3/TRBV12-4	CASSRSGSADTQYF
NA	12	TRBJ1-1	TRBV2	CASSDGQTEAFF
NA	16	TRBJ2-7	TRBV7-9	CASSLARDRSSYEQYF
few	17	TRBJ2-7	TRBV7-6	CASSPHPSWDSSYEQYF
few	13	TRBJ2-7	TRBV7-9	CASSLASEGVQYF
many	16	TRBJ1-6	TRBV9	CASSVGESSYNSPLHF
few	14	TRBJ2-7	TRBV20-1	CSAGRDGPPYEQYF
many	15	TRBJ1-5	TRBV6-2/TRBV6-3	CASRRDGVNNQPQHF
NA	13	TRBJ1-2	TRBV28	CASRPGHNYGYTF
NA	14	TRBJ1-1	TRBV12-3/TRBV12-4	CASSQTGGNTEAFF
many	13	TRBJ2-1	TRBV12-3/TRBV12-4	CASSPHGTNEQFF
NA	11	TRBJ2-1	TRBV20-1	CSARMDNEQFF
NA	16	TRBJ2-7	TRBV14	CASSQNPGQGTYEQYF
many	14	TRBJ2-1	TRBV20-1	CSSPPPGSRNEQFF
few	16	TRBJ2-7	TRBV5-1	CASSLSMTSFSYEQYF
NA	16	TRBJ2-7	TRBV20-1	CSAGLPDRANSYEQYF
many	15	TRBJ2-5	TRBV18	CASSPFGAAQETQYF
NA	17	TRBJ2-5	TRBV4-2	CASSQAGGRAPEETQYF
NA	16	TRBJ2-1	TRBV5-4	CASSAPRAGGSYEQFF
NA	16	TRBJ2-1	TRBV12-3/TRBV12-4	CASSPLGLAGLYEQFF
few	15	TRBJ2-5	TRBV11-2	CASSLGHGGGETQYF
NA	14	TRBJ2-1	TRBV29-1	CSVDFGQGYNEQFF
NA	15	TRBJ2-1	TRBV15	CATSRVPERVNEQFF